Below are 31 T cell receptor beta chains sequenced from a single sample in a study of graft-versus-host responses after intestinal transplantation. The data were produced by immunoSEQ multiplex PCR, yet TCRdb's version contains in-frame clones alone and is incomplete. Among some 25,000 clones listed, 35% to 50% were seen once. The input for sequencing was alloreactive CD4+ T cells from a mixed lymphocyte reaction culture, taken before intestinal transplant. Subset indicated: CFSE-low proliferating T cells sorted from approximately 6-day pre-transplant mixed lymphocyte reaction (GvH or HvG direction). All receptors come from a human patient who received an intestinal transplant.

The rearrangement uses TRBV30 and TRBJ2-3, with D possibly TRBD2 on 7 matching bases. The CDR3 consists of 16 residues. V was cut by 4 bases and J by 6 bases, with 23 bases left in between. Per the germline V gene, CDR1 is GTSNPN and CDR2 is SVGIG (reference sequence). In DNA form, the CDR3 reads TGTGCCTGGAACTGGGGGGGGGCCAGATCTTGGGATACGCAGTATTTT. Its translation is CAWNWGGARSWDTQYF.

This rearrangement joins TRBV18 to TRBJ2-2; no clear D. This CDR3 is 14 amino acids long. Trimming cost V 3 bases and J 4 bases, with 9 bases left between them. Germline CDR1 is KGHSH and CDR2 is LQKENI. This CDR3 is CASSPSESTGELFF. Written as DNA, the CDR3 is TGTGCCAGCTCACCTTCGGAGTCCACCGGGGAGCTGTTTTTT.

V is TRBV9 and J is TRBJ2-3, with a tentative D call TRBD2 (6 bases). Germline V gene data show CDR1 as SGDLS and CDR2 as YYNGEE. The CDR3 runs to 17 residues. The germline V and J ends were trimmed by 4 bases and 1 base, with 19 bases remaining between them. For the CDR3, the DNA is TGTGCCAGCAGCCCATCCCCGTCGGGGGTCCGCACAGATACGCAGTATTTT. This encodes CASSPSPSGVRTDTQYF.

This clone came up a few times. The chain couples TRBV7-9 to TRBJ1-3, with 7 bases matching TRBD1. The germline V gene encodes CDR1 SEHNR and CDR2 FQNEAQ (reference sequence). The CDR3 is 12 residues long. V shed 5 bases and J 15 bases; nucleotides not matched to a gene: 10. CDR3 sequence: CASSMTGTPGYF. The CDR3, as DNA: TGTGCCAGCAGCATGACAGGGACTCCTGGATATTTT.

The table lists this clone with a count of one. This sequence joins TRBV5-4 and TRBJ2-5; TRBD2 matches 10 bases. The CDR3 contains 15 residues. Germline V gene data show CDR1 as SGHNT and CDR2 as YYREEE (reference sequence). The ends lost 5 bases at V and 1 base at J; junction bases unmatched: 5. In DNA form, the CDR3 reads TGTGCCAGCAGTCTGGGGACTAGCGCCCAAGAGACCCAGTACTTC. Translating gives CASSLGTSAQETQYF.

This chain connects TRBV7-2 to TRBJ1-2, with TRBD1 matching over 8 bases. CDR1 is SGHTA, CDR2 FQGNSA, per germline. The CDR3 contains 15 residues. Trimming at V came to 5 bases and at J to 3 bases, leaving 8 bases not matched to a gene. As DNA, the CDR3 is TGTGCCAGCAGCGTTCGACAGGGGACTTACTATGGCTACACCTTC. It yields the protein CASSVRQGTYYGYTF.

This clone appeared a few times. This sequence joins TRBV4-2 and TRBJ2-1; 9 positions match TRBD2. Germline CDR1 LGHNA, CDR2 YNFKEQ. The CDR3 runs 17 residues. V gave up 1 base and J gave up 6 bases; unmatched junction bases: 10. The CDR3 here is CASSQGANPGLANEQFF. The CDR3, as DNA: TGTGCCAGCAGCCAAGGGGCCAATCCGGGACTAGCCAATGAGCAGTTCTTC.

J is TRBJ2-3 and V is TRBV2; 9 nucleotides match TRBD2. The CDR3 consists of 15 residues. The J segment lost 8 bases and the V segment lost 11 bases, leaving 17 bases of the junction unmatched. Germline V gives CDR1 SNHLY, CDR2 FYNNEI. This chain's CDR3 is CAAQFARGGQGTQYF. CDR3 coding DNA: TGTGCCGCCCAATTCGCGCGGGGGGGCCAGGGTACGCAGTATTTT.

Points on this clone: The junction differs from germline at one of its ends, possibly a read error. J is TRBJ1-1 and V is TRBV2; 7 bases align to TRBD1. CDR3 length: 12 residues. From germline, CDR1 is SNHLY and CDR2 FYNNEI. The CDR3 spells CASREGTAEAFF. The CDR3 nucleotides read TGTGCCAGCAGAGAAGGGACAGCCGAAGCTTTCTTT. Drawing the rest from reference TRBV2 and TRBJ1-1, the complete variable domain is EPEVTQTPSHQVTQMGQEVILRCVPISNHLYFYWYRQILGQKVEFLVSFYNNEISEKSEIFDDQFSVERPDGSNFTLKIRSTKLEDSAMYFCASREGTAEAFFGQGTRLTVV.

The V gene is TRBV27, the J gene TRBJ2-7; D perhaps matches TRBD1 (5 bases). This CDR3 has 13 residues. V lost 5 bases and J 1 base, leaving 9 bases between the germline ends. Per germline, CDR1 MNHEY and CDR2 SMNVEV (reference sequence). The CDR3 DNA sequence: TGTGCCAGCAGTGGCACAGGTTCCTACGAGCAGTACTTC. It yields the protein CASSGTGSYEQYF.

The gene calls are TRBV21-1 and TRBJ1-1; the listed D gene, TRBD1, was not tested against the DNA. TRBV21-1 is labeled a pseudogene. The CDR3 runs to 15 residues. Here the CDR3 DNA reads TGTGCCAGCAGCGCAGGGGACAGGGGGCTTGCTGAAGCTTTCTTT. This translates into CASSAGDRGLAEAFF.

The DNA for the CDR3 is TGTGCCAGCAGCCCCGGACAGGGGGCCTTTGGCACTGAAGCTTTCTTT. This encodes CASSPGQGAFGTEAFF. The V gene is TRBV9, the J gene TRBJ1-1; 11 positions match TRBD1. This CDR3 is built from 16 residues. The trim removed 4 bases at V and 4 bases at J, leaving 9 bases unmatched. Germline assignment: CDR1 SGDLS and CDR2 YYNGEE.

This clone was picked up a small number of times. V and J are TRBV7-8 and TRBJ2-1, with 13 bases aligning to TRBD2. The CDR3 is made up of 19 amino acids. With 3 bases clipped from V and 4 bases from J, the junction kept 12 bases outside the gene matches. Germline loops: CDR1 SGHVS, CDR2 FQNEAQ. The CDR3 here is CASSFLLAGGPASYNEQFF. In DNA, the CDR3 is TGTGCCAGCAGCTTTTTACTAGCGGGGGGGCCGGCCTCGTACAATGAGCAGTTCTTC.

This clone showed up just a few times. DNA of the CDR3: TGTGCCAGCAGTTTATTATCCAGGGGGCGATTTGGCTACACCTTC. Its translation is CASSLLSRGRFGYTF. The chain employs TRBV28 and TRBJ1-2, with TRBD1 matching over 8 bases. CDR1 is MDHEN, CDR2 SYDVKM, per germline. V dropped 1 base and J dropped 7; count of bases not matched to a gene: 8. The CDR3 has 15 amino acids.

The rearrangement joins TRBV30 to TRBJ1-5; no clear D. This CDR3 contains 12 residues. Germline CDR1 reads GTSNPN; CDR2 reads SVGIG (reference sequence). V was shortened by 2 bases and J by 4 bases, with 6 bases between the two germline ends. CDR3 residues: CAWSRVNQPQHF. CDR3 sequence (DNA): TGTGCCTGGAGTCGCGTTAATCAGCCCCAGCATTTT. Full variable domain (remainder filled in from reference TRBV30 and TRBJ1-5): SQTIHQWPATLVQPVGSPLSLECTVEGTSNPNLYWYRQAAGRGLQLLFYSVGIGQISSEVPQNLSASRPQDRQFILSSKKLLLSDSGFYLCAWSRVNQPQHFGDGTRLSIL.

The rearrangement joins TRBV7-9 to TRBJ2-7, with D perhaps TRBD1 (6 bases). V was trimmed by 0 bases and J by 6 bases, leaving 6 bases between them. This CDR3 has 12 amino acids. The V gene's germline CDR1 is SEHNR and CDR2 FQNEAQ (reference sequence). The CDR3 DNA reads TGTGCCAGCAGCTTAGCAGGGGGCGAGCAGTACTTC. Translating it yields CASSLAGGEQYF.

The chain couples TRBV11-1 to TRBJ1-1, with D unresolved. The CDR3 runs 15 residues. Deletions cut 1 base from V and 6 bases from J, with 15 bases between. Germline loops: CDR1 SGHAT, CDR2 FQDESV (reference sequence). The CDR3 reads CASSLELVGKPEAFF. CDR3 DNA: TGTGCCAGCAGCTTAGAACTCGTCGGGAAGCCTGAAGCTTTCTTT.

The J gene is TRBJ1-4, the V gene TRBV29-1; a weak D match, TRBD1 (5 bases). Germline-derived CDR1 and CDR2 are SQVTM and ANQGSEA. The CDR3 covers 13 residues. The V end was cut by 5 bases, the J end by 8 bases, with 15 bases between. The CDR3 sequence is CSVLGFPGEKLFF. The CDR3 DNA follows: TGCAGCGTTCTTGGATTTCCAGGGGAAAAACTGTTTTTT.

The V call is TRBV2, the J call TRBJ1-6, with 7 bases identical to TRBD1. Germline V gene lookup returns CDR1 SNHLY and CDR2 FYNNEI. V was clipped by 5 bases and J by 8 bases; unmatched bases: 6. The CDR3 covers 14 residues. The CDR3 region is CASSSDRVDSPLHF. Written as DNA, the CDR3 is TGTGCCAGCAGTTCAGACAGGGTTGATTCACCCCTCCACTTT.

The chain recombines TRBV18 with TRBJ2-3; TRBD2 is a possible D gene (5 bases). Trimming removed 3 bases at V and 6 bases at J, with 7 bases between. The germline CDR1 and CDR2 sequences are KGHSH and LQKENI. This CDR3 region has 12 residues. The CDR3 DNA is TGTGCCAGCTCACCTTCGGGGGATACGCAGTATTTT. Protein product: CASSPSGDTQYF.

In DNA form, the CDR3 reads TGTGCCTGGAGTGGGCTAGCGGGAAACGAGCAGTACTTC. Translating it yields CAWSGLAGNEQYF. V is TRBV30 and J is TRBJ2-7; 9 bases are a match to TRBD2. This CDR3 comprises 13 residues. Per germline, CDR1 GTSNPN and CDR2 SVGIG (reference sequence). With V trimmed by 1 base and J by 5 bases, 3 bases remained unmatched.

The chain is built from TRBV11-2 and TRBJ2-6, with D possibly being TRBD1 (6 bases). Trimming took off 2 bases at V and 11 bases at J, with 10 bases between the two ends. The CDR3 runs to 13 residues. CDR1 is SGHAT, CDR2 FQNNGV, per germline. CDR3 nucleotides: TGTGCCAGCAGCTTAACAGGGAGTTACGTCCTGACTTTC. This gives the protein CASSLTGSYVLTF. Drawing the rest from reference TRBV11-2 and TRBJ2-6, the complete variable domain is EAGVAQSPRYKIIEKRQSVAFWCNPISGHATLYWYQQILGQGPKLLIQFQNNGVVDDSQLPKDRFSAERLKGVDSTLKIQPAKLEDSAVYLCASSLTGSYVLTFGAGSRLTVL.

This clone was counted between two and nine times. The rearrangement joins TRBV5-1 to TRBJ1-1; 9 bases line up with TRBD1. This CDR3 spans 14 amino acids. From germline, CDR1 is SGHRS and CDR2 YFSETQ. The junction had 8 bases not matched to a gene; V was cut back by 3 bases and J by 8 bases. The CDR3 sequence is CASSSGQGWFEAFF. Here the CDR3 DNA reads TGCGCCAGCAGCTCAGGACAGGGGTGGTTCGAAGCTTTCTTT.

The V call is TRBV6-5, the J call TRBJ1-3; the D gene is possibly TRBD1 (5 bases). The V gene lost 0 bases and the J gene lost 6 bases, with 12 bases spanning the gap. Germline loops: CDR1 MNHEY, CDR2 SVGAGI. CDR3 length equals 15 residues. The CDR3 nucleotides read TGTGCCAGCAGTTACTCATGGGGGGTTGTAAACACCATATATTTT. Its protein is CASSYSWGVVNTIYF.

This clone has just a few counts. The chain recombines TRBV5-1 with TRBJ2-7; TRBD2 matches 12 bases. J lost 7 bases, V lost 2 bases, and 7 bases had no gene match. The length of the CDR3 is 15 residues. CDR1 is SGHRS and CDR2 is YFSETQ in the germline V gene. This CDR3 reads CASSFLAGGPGEQYF. CDR3 bases: TGCGCCAGCAGCTTTCTAGCGGGAGGGCCAGGAGAGCAGTACTTC. Looking up the rest from reference TRBV5-1 and TRBJ2-7 gives the full variable domain: KAGVTQTPRYLIKTRGQQVTLSCSPISGHRSVSWYQQTPGQGLQFLFEYFSETQRNKGNFPGRFSGRQFSNSRSEMNVSTLELGDSALYLCASSFLAGGPGEQYFGPGTRLTVT.

V is TRBV7-2 and J is TRBJ2-3, with a possible D match to TRBD1 (5 bases). The V gene lost 4 bases and the J gene lost 5 bases, with 19 bases spanning the gap. Germline values: CDR1 SGHTA, CDR2 FQGNSA. The CDR3 totals 16 residues. CDR3: CASSSGAGLVLDTQYF. The CDR3 DNA reads TGTGCCAGCAGCTCCGGTGCAGGGCTAGTTTTAGATACGCAGTATTTT.

In this sample, this clone turned up many times. Relative to the germline gene, one junction end is altered; a read error may explain this. The CDR3 loop is CASRYSTVKETQYF. CDR3 coding DNA: TGTGCCAGCAGATACTCGACAGTGAAAGAGACCCAGTACTTC. The chain joins TRBV6-6 to TRBJ2-5; possible D gene TRBD1, 5 bases. The CDR3 is 14 residues long. Looked up from germline, CDR1 is MNHNY and CDR2 is SVGAGI (reference sequence).

This clone came up a few times. The rearrangement joins TRBV4-1 to TRBJ2-3, with 9 bases matching TRBD2. CDR3 length: 16 residues. With 1 base clipped from V and 7 bases from J, the junction kept 9 bases outside the gene matches. The germline V gene has CDR1 MGHRA and CDR2 YSYEKL. DNA for the CDR3: TGCGCCAGCAGCCAAGTACCAGCGGGGGGCCTCAATACGCAGTATTTT. Translated: CASSQVPAGGLNTQYF.

The chain employs TRBV29-1 and TRBJ1-2; D possibly corresponds to TRBD1 (6 bases). CDR1 and CDR2 from the germline V gene are SQVTM and ANQGSEA. The V gene lost 6 bases and the J gene lost 2 bases, with 13 bases spanning the gap. CDR3 length equals 13 residues. The CDR3 bases are TGCAGCGTCGACACAGGGTGGAACTATGGCTACACCTTC. Translated: CSVDTGWNYGYTF. Full variable domain (outside the CDR3, taken from reference TRBV29-1 and TRBJ1-2): SAVISQKPSRDICQRGTSLTIQCQVDSQVTMMFWYRQQPGQSLTLIATANQGSEATYESGFVIDKFPISRPNLTFSTLTVSNMSPEDSSIYLCSVDTGWNYGYTFGSGTRLTVV.

The J gene is TRBJ1-2, the V gene TRBV4-1; maybe TRBD1 (6 bases). Germline values: CDR1 MGHRA, CDR2 YSYEKL. Trimming stripped 3 bases from V and 5 bases from J, with 13 bases between. CDR3 length: 14 amino acids. The CDR3 sequence: CASSHAAGVYGYTF. The CDR3, as DNA: TGCGCCAGCAGCCATGCCGCAGGGGTGTATGGCTACACCTTC.

The CDR3 DNA is TGTGCCAGCAGTTTAGACAGGGGGAGGTATGGCTACACCTTC. It is translated as CASSLDRGRYGYTF. V is TRBV27 and J is TRBJ1-2; 9 bases map to TRBD1. This CDR3 contains 14 residues. Per the germline V gene, CDR1 is MNHEY and CDR2 is SMNVEV (reference sequence). Trimming cost V 2 bases and J 5 bases; bases outside gene matches: 3.